Sequencing of this T cell receptor (beta chain) was carried out in a study of blood T cell repertoires in COVID-19. Overall study context: Samples taken during acute and convalescent COVID-19 were collected in the United States, Italy and Spain.

With 5 bases clipped from V and 13 bases from J, the junction kept 10 bases outside the gene matches. This CDR3 is built from 14 residues. Germline V CDR1 and CDR2: SEHNR, FQNEAQ (reference sequence). As handled by the study authors: Amplifying reference gene primers gave estimates of nucleated cell counts. Method: immunoSEQ multiplex PCR; TCRdb's copy keeps in-frame clones and lacks some. The V and J calls and the clone size are those of that table, but D and trimming were determined from the DNA. Seen here are approximately 47,000 clones, 86% observed once, and the top ten hold roughly 2.5%. The clonotype originates from a woman of 80 years or more with COVID-19, enrolled during active disease. Sequenced material: peripheral blood. The J gene is TRBJ1-6, the V gene TRBV7-9; 8 bases match TRBD1. The CDR3 here is CASSHDRGTSPLHF. CDR3 bases: TGTGCCAGCAGCCACGACAGGGGAACAAGCCCCCTCCACTTT.